The subject of this entry is one T cell receptor (beta chain). The data belong to a study of T cell clones after liver transplantation. Germline lookup yields CDR1 SGHVS and CDR2 FQNEAQ. The CDR3 contains 15 residues. The ends were cut back, 1 base at V and 3 bases at J, with 13 bases in the middle. The table came from immunoSEQ multiplex PCR; TCRdb's copy has only in-frame clones and leaves some out. The table has more than 7,500 clones, approximately 79% seen once; the top ten hold about 18%. This chain joins TRBV7-8 and TRBJ2-7; D is ambiguous. This clonotype originated in a human donor who received a liver transplant. Here the sequenced sample was CD8+ T cells from blood, taken before liver transplant. CDR3 amino acids: CASSLGPSEVYEQYF. The CDR3 coding sequence is TGTGCCAGCAGCTTAGGCCCCTCCGAGGTCTACGAGCAGTACTTC.